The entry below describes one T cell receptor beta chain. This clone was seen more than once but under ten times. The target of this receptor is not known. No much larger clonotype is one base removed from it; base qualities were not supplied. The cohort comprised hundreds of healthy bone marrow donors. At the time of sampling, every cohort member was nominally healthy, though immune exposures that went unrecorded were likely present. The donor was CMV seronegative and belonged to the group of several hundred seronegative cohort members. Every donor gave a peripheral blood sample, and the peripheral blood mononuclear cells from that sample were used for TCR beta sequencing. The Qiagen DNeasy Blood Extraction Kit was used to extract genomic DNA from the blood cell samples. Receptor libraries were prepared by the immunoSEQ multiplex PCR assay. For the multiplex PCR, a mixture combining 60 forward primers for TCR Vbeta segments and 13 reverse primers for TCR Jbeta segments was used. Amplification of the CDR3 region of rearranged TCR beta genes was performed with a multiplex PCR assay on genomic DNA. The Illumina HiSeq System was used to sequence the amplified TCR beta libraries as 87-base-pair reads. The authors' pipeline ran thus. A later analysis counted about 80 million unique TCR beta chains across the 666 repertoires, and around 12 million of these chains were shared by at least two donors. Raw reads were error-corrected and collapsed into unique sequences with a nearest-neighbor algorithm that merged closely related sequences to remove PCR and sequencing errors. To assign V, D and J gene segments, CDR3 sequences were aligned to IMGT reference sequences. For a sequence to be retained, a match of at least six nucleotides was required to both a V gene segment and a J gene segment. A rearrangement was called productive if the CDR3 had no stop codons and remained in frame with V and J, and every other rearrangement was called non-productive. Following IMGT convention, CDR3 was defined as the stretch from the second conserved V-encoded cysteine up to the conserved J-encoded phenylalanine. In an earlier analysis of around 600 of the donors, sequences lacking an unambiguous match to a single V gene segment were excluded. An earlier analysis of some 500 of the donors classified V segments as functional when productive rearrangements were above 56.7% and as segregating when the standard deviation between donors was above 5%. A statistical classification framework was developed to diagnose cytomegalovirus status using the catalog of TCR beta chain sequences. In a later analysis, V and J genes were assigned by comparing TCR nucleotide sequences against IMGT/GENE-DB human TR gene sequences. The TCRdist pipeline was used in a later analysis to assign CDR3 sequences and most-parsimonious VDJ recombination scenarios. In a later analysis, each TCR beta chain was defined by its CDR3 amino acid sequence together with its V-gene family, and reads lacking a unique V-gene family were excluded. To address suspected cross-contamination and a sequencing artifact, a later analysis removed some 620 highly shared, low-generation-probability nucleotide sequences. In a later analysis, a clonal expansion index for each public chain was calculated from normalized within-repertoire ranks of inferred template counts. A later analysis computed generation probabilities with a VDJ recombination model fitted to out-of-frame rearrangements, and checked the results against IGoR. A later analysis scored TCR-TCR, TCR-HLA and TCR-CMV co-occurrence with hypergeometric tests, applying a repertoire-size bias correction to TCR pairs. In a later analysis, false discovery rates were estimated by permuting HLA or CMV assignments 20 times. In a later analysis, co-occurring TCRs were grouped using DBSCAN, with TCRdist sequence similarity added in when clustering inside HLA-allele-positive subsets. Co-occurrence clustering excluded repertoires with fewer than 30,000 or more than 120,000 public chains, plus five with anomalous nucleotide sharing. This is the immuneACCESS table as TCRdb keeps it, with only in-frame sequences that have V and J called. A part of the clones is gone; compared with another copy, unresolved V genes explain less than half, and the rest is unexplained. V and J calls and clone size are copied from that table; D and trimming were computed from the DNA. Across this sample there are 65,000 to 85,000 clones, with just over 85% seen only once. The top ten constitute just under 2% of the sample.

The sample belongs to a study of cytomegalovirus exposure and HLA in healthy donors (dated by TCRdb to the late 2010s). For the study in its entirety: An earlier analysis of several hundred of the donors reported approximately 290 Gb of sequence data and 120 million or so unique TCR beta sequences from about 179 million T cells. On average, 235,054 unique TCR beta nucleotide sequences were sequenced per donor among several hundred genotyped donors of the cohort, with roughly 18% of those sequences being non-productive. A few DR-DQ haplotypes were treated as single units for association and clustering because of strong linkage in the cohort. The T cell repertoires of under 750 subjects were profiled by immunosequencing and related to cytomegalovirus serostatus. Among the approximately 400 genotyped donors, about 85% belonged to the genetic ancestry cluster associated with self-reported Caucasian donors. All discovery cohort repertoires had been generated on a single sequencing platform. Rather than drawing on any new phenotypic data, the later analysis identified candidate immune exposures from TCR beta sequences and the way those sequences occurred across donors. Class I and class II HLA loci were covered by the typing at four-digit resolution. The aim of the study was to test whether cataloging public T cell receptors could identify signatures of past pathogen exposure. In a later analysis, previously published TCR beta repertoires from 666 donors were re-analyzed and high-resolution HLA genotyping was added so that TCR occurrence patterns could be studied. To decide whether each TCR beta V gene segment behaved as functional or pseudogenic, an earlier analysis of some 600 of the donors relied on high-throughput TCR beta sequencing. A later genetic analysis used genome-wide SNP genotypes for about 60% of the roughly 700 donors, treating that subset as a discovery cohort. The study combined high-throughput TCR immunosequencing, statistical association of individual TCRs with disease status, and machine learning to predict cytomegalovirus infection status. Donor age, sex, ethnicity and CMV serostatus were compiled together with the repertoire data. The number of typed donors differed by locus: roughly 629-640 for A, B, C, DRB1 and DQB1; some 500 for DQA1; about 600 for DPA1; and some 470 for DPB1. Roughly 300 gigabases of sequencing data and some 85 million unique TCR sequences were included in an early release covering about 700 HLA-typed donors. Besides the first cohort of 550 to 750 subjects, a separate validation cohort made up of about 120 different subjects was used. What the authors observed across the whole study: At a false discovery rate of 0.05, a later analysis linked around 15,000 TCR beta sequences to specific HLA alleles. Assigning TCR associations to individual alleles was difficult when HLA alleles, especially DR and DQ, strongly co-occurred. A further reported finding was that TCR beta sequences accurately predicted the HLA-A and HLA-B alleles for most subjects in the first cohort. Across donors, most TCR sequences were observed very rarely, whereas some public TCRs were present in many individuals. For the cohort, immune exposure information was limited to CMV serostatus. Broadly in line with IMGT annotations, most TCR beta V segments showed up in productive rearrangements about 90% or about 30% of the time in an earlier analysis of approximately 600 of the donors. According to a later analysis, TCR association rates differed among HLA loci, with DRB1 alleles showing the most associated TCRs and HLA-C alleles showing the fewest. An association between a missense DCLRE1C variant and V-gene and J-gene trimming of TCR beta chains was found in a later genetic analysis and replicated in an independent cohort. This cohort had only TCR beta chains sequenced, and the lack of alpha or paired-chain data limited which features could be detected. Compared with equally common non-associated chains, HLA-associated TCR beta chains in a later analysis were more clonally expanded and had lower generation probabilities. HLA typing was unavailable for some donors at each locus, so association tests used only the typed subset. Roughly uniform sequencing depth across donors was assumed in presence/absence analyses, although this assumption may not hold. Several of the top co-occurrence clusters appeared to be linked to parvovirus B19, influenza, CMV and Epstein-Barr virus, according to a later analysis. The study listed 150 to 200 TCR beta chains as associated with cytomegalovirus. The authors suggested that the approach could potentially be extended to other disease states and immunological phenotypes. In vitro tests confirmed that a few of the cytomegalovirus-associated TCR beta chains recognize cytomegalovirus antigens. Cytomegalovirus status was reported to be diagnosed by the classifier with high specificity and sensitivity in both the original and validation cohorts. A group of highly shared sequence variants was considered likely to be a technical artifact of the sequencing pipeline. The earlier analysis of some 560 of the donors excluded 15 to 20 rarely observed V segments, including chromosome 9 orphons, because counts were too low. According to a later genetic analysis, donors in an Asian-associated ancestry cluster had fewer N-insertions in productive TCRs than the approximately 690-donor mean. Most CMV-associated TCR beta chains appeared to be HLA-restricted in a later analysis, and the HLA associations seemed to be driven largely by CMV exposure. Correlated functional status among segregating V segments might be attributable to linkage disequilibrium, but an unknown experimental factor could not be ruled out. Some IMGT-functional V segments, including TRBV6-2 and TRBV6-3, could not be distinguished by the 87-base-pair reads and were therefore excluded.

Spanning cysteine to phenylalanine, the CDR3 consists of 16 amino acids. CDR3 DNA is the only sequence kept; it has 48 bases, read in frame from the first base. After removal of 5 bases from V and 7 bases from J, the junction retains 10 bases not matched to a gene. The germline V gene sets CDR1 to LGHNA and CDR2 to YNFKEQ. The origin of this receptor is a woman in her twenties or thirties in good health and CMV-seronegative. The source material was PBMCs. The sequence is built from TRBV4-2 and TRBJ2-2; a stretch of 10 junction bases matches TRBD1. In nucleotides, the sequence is TGTGCCAGCAGCTTATACTCGGGACAGGGGTTCGGGGAGCTGTTTTTT. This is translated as CASSLYSGQGFGELFF.